Shown below are 8 T cell receptor beta chains from a single sample sequenced in a study of regulatory T cells in long-lasting Graves disease. Described time point: newly diagnosed GD, antithyroid drugs for less than 3 months. There was RNA extracted from PBMCs, and the TCR library was made from it. Researchers made TCR beta libraries by using iRepertoire HTBI primers and running Arm-PCR on CDR3 regions. TCRdb analysed the multiplex PCR reads with MiXCR anew, one entry per CDR3 protein. The sample lists hundreds of thousands of distinct CDR3 sequences, over 15% seen once, with 25% to 30% in the top ten. The same data also contributed to another study, on T cells in Graves' hyperthyroidism and ophthalmopathy.

The sample consisted of peripheral blood mononuclear cells (PBMCs), taken at new diagnosis, from a patient treated with antithyroid drugs. The receptors derive from a man in his forties with Graves disease.

The genes are TRBV7-9 and TRBJ2-7; a possible D gene is TRBD1 (6 bases). Deletions cut 5 bases from V and 2 bases from J, with 19 bases between. Per the germline V gene, CDR1 is SEHNR and CDR2 is FQNEAQ (reference sequence). The CDR3 contains 16 residues. The CDR3 here is CASSKHTGQPPYEQYF. CDR3 nucleotides: TGTGCCAGCAGCAAACACACGGGACAACCGCCCTACGAGCAGTACTTC.

This clonotype turned up a few times. The chain uses TRBV10-3 and TRBJ1-1; TRBD1 matches at 7 bases. The CDR3 has 14 amino acids. Germline V gives CDR1 ENHRY, CDR2 SYGVKD. The ends lost 4 bases at V and 1 base at J; junction bases unmatched: 3. The chain's CDR3 is CAISGQGENTEAFF. The CDR3 DNA reads as TGTGCCATCAGTGGACAGGGTGAGAACACTGAAGCTTTCTTT.

This clonotype was seen a handful of times. The rearrangement uses TRBV5-1 and TRBJ2-2; 7 positions agree with TRBD1. This CDR3 is 17 amino acids long. The trim removed 4 bases at V and 1 base at J, leaving 10 bases unmatched. Germline V gene data show CDR1 as SGHRS and CDR2 as YFSETQ. For the CDR3, the DNA is TGCGCCAGCAGCGCAGAACGGGACAGCGAGAACACCGGGGAGCTGTTTTTT. Translating gives CASSAERDSENTGELFF.

At least ten counts were recorded for this clonotype. The chain carries TRBV3-1 and TRBJ2-3; D not resolved. V dropped 0 bases and J dropped 0 bases, with 7 bases sitting between them. CDR1 and CDR2 from the germline V gene are LGHDT and YNNKEL (reference sequence). This CDR3 has 15 amino acids. The CDR3 DNA is TGTGCCAGCAGCCAAGATTTCCCTAGCACAGATACGCAGTATTTT. It encodes CASSQDFPSTDTQYF.

The V call is TRBV2, the J call TRBJ2-7, with TRBD1 matching over 7 bases. The junction had 8 bases not matched to a gene; V was cut back by 7 bases and J by 5 bases. The CDR3 is 13 amino acids. CDR1 and CDR2 (germline): SNHLY, FYNNEI. The CDR3 DNA is TGTGCCAGCATTAATGACAGGGACCACGAGCAGTACTTC. Translating gives CASINDRDHEQYF. Looking up the rest from reference TRBV2 and TRBJ2-7 gives the full variable domain: EPEVTQTPSHQVTQMGQEVILRCVPISNHLYFYWYRQILGQKVEFLVSFYNNEISEKSEIFDDQFSVERPDGSNFTLKIRSTKLEDSAMYFCASINDRDHEQYFGPGTRLTVT.

The chain combines TRBV5-1 with TRBJ2-3; D gene unclear. V was cut by 1 base and J by 6 bases, with 6 bases left in between. The CDR3 runs to 12 residues. The germline V gene encodes CDR1 SGHRS and CDR2 YFSETQ. The CDR3 loop is CASSLTWDTQYF. The CDR3 coding sequence is TGCGCCAGCAGCTTGACTTGGGATACGCAGTATTTT.

In this sample, this clonotype turned up many times. The V and J genes are TRBV18 and TRBJ1-4; weak D call: TRBD1 (6 bases). Germline lookup yields CDR1 KGHSH and CDR2 LQKENI. The V end lost 6 bases, the J end lost 7 bases, and 24 bases lay between the germline ends. The CDR3 loop spans 17 amino acids. Here the CDR3 reads CASSPPSTRGLGEKLFF. CDR3 coding DNA: TGTGCCAGCTCCCCGCCTTCAACCAGGGGTCTAGGTGAAAAACTGTTTTTT.

Many counts were recorded for this clonotype. V is TRBV18 and J is TRBJ2-1; the match to TRBD1 covers 10 bases. This CDR3 has 16 amino acids. The V segment lost 4 bases and the J segment 7 bases; nucleotides outside the gene matches: 10. From germline, CDR1 is KGHSH and CDR2 LQKENI. CDR3 region: CASSLRQGARGNEQFF. The CDR3 DNA is TGTGCCAGCTCACTACGACAGGGGGCGCGGGGTAATGAGCAGTTCTTC.